The 26 T cell receptor beta chains below come from one sample, sequenced in a study of T cell responses to AZD1222 COVID-19 vaccine. TCRdb keeps only in-frame clones here, not all; method: immunoSEQ multiplex PCR. Of about 140,000 clones in the sample, around nine tenths were seen once. The sequences come from peripheral blood, collected 28 days after the second AZD1222 dose. The receptors here all came from an adult who received the AZD1222 COVID-19 vaccine.

The V and J genes are TRBV7-2 and TRBJ1-2; 8 nucleotides match TRBD1. The germline V gene encodes CDR1 SGHTA and CDR2 FQGNSA. The CDR3 has 15 amino acids. V was clipped by 1 base and J by 7 bases; unmatched bases: 8. The DNA of the CDR3 is TGTGCCAGCAGCTTAGGCCCCGACAGGGGCTCTGGCTACACCTTC. It encodes CASSLGPDRGSGYTF.

The chain is built from TRBV6-5 and TRBJ2-7; D is possibly TRBD2 (5 bases). Germline CDR1 MNHEY, CDR2 SVGAGI. The CDR3 is made up of 12 amino acids. V was pared by 5 bases and J by 6 bases, with 11 bases between. CDR3 sequence: CASSPTSGEQYF. The CDR3 DNA reads TGTGCCAGCAGTCCTACTAGTGGCGAGCAGTACTTC.

This sequence joins TRBV25-1 and TRBJ2-5, with 9 bases lining up with TRBD2. CDR3 length equals 18 residues. V lost 3 bases and J lost 1; bases outside the gene matches: 12. Germline values: CDR1 MGHDK, CDR2 SYGVNS. CDR3 sequence reads: CASSELTSGLVGQETQYF. The CDR3 DNA reads as TGTGCCAGCAGTGAGCTCACTAGCGGGCTGGTGGGCCAAGAGACCCAGTACTTC. Variable domain in full (rest from reference TRBV25-1 and TRBJ2-5): EADIYQTPRYLVIGTGKKITLECSQTMGHDKMYWYQQDPGMELHLIHYSYGVNSTEKGDLSSESTVSRIRTEHFPLTLESARPSHTSQYLCASSELTSGLVGQETQYFGPGTRLLVL.

This clone was observed a handful of times. The V gene is TRBV7-2, the J gene TRBJ2-5; tentative D call: TRBD1 (7 bases). The CDR3 runs to 14 residues. V lost 3 bases to trimming and J lost 4 bases, with 12 bases between them. From germline, CDR1 is SGHTA and CDR2 FQGNSA. This CDR3 is CASSFQGGRETQYF. CDR3 nucleotides: TGTGCCAGCAGCTTCCAGGGGGGCAGAGAGACCCAGTACTTC.

The chain joins TRBV5-6 to TRBJ2-7; perhaps TRBD2 as D (5 bases). Trimming left V 1 base short and J 2 bases short, with 10 bases between. Per germline, CDR1 SGHDT and CDR2 YYEEEE. CDR3 length: 14 amino acids. In DNA, the CDR3 is TGTGCCAGCAGCTTGCGGGGAGCTACCTACGAGCAGTACTTC. Amino acids: CASSLRGATYEQYF.

This rearrangement joins TRBV3-1 (or the pseudogene TRBV3-2) to TRBJ1-5; D remains ambiguous. The CDR3 is 14 residues long. CDR1 is LGHDT, CDR2 YNNKEL, per germline (reference sequence). Trimming cost V 2 bases and J 2 bases, with 7 bases left between them. The chain's CDR3 is CASSQFGGNQPQHF. The CDR3 DNA is TGTGCCAGCAGCCAATTCGGGGGCAATCAGCCCCAGCATTTT.

V and J are TRBV9 and TRBJ1-6; a possible D gene is TRBD1 (6 bases). Germline V gene lookup returns CDR1 SGDLS and CDR2 YYNGEE. CDR3 length: 15 amino acids. Trimming removed 0 bases at V and 10 bases at J, with 14 bases between. CDR3 region: CASSVEGGGSSPLHF. CDR3 DNA sequence: TGTGCCAGCAGCGTAGAAGGGGGGGGAAGCTCACCCCTCCACTTT.

The chain combines TRBV19 with TRBJ2-3; D is perhaps TRBD2 (6 bases). Germline CDR1 is LNHDA and CDR2 is SQIVND (reference sequence). V lost 6 bases to trimming and J lost 7 bases, with 14 bases between them. The CDR3 has 13 residues. The CDR3 loop reads CASSPWGVYTQYF. The CDR3 DNA follows: TGTGCCAGTAGCCCGTGGGGGGTATATACGCAGTATTTT.

This clone has more than one count but fewer than ten. This chain uses TRBV6-2 or TRBV6-3 with TRBJ1-5, with D uncertain. V lost 1 base, J lost 4 bases, and 8 bases lay in between. The CDR3 totals 14 residues. The germline CDR1 and CDR2 sequences are MNHEY and SVGEGT. CDR3 nucleotides: TGTGCCAGCAGTTACTTCCCCCTTAATCAGCCCCAGCATTTT. As protein: CASSYFPLNQPQHF.

CDR3 loop: CASSLRSGQPQHF. The DNA for the CDR3 is TGTGCCAGCAGCTTAAGGTCCGGCCAGCCCCAGCATTTT. V is TRBV7-2 and J is TRBJ1-5; D not resolved. Trimming removed 2 bases from V and 7 bases from J, with 9 bases in between. The CDR3 is 13 residues long. Looked up from germline, CDR1 is SGHTA and CDR2 is FQGNSA. Drawing the rest from reference TRBV7-2 and TRBJ1-5, the complete variable domain is GAGVSQSPSNKVTEKGKDVELRCDPISGHTALYWYRQSLGQGLEFLIYFQGNSAPDKSGLPSDRFSAERTGGSVSTLTIQRTQQEDSAVYLCASSLRSGQPQHFGDGTRLSIL.

The chain employs TRBV10-3 and TRBJ1-2, with D hard to call. Trimming took 6 bases from V and 0 from J, leaving 11 bases between them. CDR1 ENHRY and CDR2 SYGVKD come from the germline V gene. There are 14 residues in the CDR3. The CDR3 sequence is CAISGAETNYGYTF. The CDR3, as DNA: TGTGCCATCAGCGGCGCAGAGACTAACTATGGCTACACCTTC.

The chain has TRBV19 and TRBJ2-3; possibly TRBD2 for D (5 bases). The CDR3 spans 11 residues. Trimming took off 5 bases at V and 14 bases at J, with 14 bases between the two ends. CDR1 LNHDA and CDR2 SQIVND come from the germline V gene (reference sequence). The CDR3 region is CASSYGNSLYF. Written as DNA, the CDR3 is TGTGCCAGTAGTTACGGGAACAGCCTGTATTTT.

V and J are TRBV12-3 or TRBV12-4 and TRBJ1-6; no definite D call. V was trimmed by 6 bases and J by 11 bases, leaving 11 bases between them. The CDR3 runs to 12 residues. The CDR3 reads CASRMNGAPLHF. The DNA for the CDR3 is TGTGCCAGCAGGATGAATGGGGCACCCCTCCACTTT.

The chain has TRBV9 and TRBJ2-1; TRBD2 aligns across 8 bases. V was clipped by 4 bases and J by 6 bases; unmatched bases: 3. This CDR3 is 13 amino acids long. Germline CDR1 and CDR2: SGDLS and YYNGEE. The CDR3 is CASSLTSGNEQFF. CDR3 DNA: TGTGCCAGCAGCTTAACTAGCGGCAATGAGCAGTTCTTC.

This clone was counted once. J is TRBJ2-3 and V is TRBV6-6; 12 bases are shared with TRBD2. J gave up 5 bases and V 6 bases, and 9 bases lay outside the gene matches. Germline V gene lookup returns CDR1 MNHNY and CDR2 SVGAGI (reference sequence). The CDR3 has 16 amino acids. CDR3 nucleotides: TGTGCCAGCAGCTCGCGACTAGCGGGGGATGTAGATACGCAGTATTTT. Amino acid sequence: CASSSRLAGDVDTQYF.

The sample holds a few counts of this clone. The chain uses TRBV2 and TRBJ1-6; 8 bases are shared with TRBD1. The germline V gene has CDR1 SNHLY and CDR2 FYNNEI. The junction had 12 bases not matched to a gene; V was cut back by 7 bases and J by 7 bases. The CDR3 is made up of 16 amino acids. The CDR3 nucleotides read TGTGCCAGCACACCGGACAGGGTGAGGATAAATTCACCCCTCCACTTT. Translation: CASTPDRVRINSPLHF.

Note on this clone: Different DNA sequences within this sample yield the same CDR3. The chain carries TRBV12-3 or TRBV12-4 and TRBJ1-1; no clear D. This CDR3 comprises 11 residues. V lost 5 bases, J lost 6 bases, and 7 bases lay in between. The CDR3 reads CASSRGAEAFF. CDR3 nucleotides: TGTGCCAGCAGTCGAGGCGCTGAAGCTTTCTTT.

This clone was seen only once. The V call is TRBV15, the J call TRBJ2-2; unclear D gene. The CDR3 runs to 14 residues. CDR1 and CDR2 (germline): LNHNV, YYDKDF (reference sequence). V was clipped by 5 bases and J by 7 bases, with 14 bases between them. The CDR3 loop reads CATSAGPPGGELFF. Here the CDR3 DNA reads TGTGCCACCAGCGCTGGCCCCCCAGGCGGGGAGCTGTTTTTT.

The chain couples TRBV6-5 to TRBJ1-2; D call uncertain. The CDR3 length is 14 residues. The V gene's germline CDR1 is MNHEY and CDR2 SVGAGI. Trimming took 0 bases from V and 6 from J, leaving 11 bases between them. DNA for the CDR3: TGTGCCAGCAGTTACTCGTACGGGTTTAATGGCTACACCTTC. Residues: CASSYSYGFNGYTF.

This clone was observed once. The J gene is TRBJ2-1, the V gene TRBV25-1; 7 bases match TRBD1. The V segment lost 4 bases and the J segment 6 bases; nucleotides outside the gene matches: 9. The germline V gene has CDR1 MGHDK and CDR2 SYGVNS. The CDR3 is 15 residues long. For the CDR3, the DNA is TGTGCCAGCAGTGCGACAGGGTCATCCCTCAATGAGCAGTTCTTC. It specifies CASSATGSSLNEQFF.

The chain joins TRBV19 to TRBJ2-1; 11 nucleotides match TRBD2. Germline assignment: CDR1 LNHDA and CDR2 SQIVND (reference sequence). This CDR3 is 16 amino acids long. V gave up 6 bases and J gave up 8 bases; unmatched junction bases: 12. The DNA for the CDR3 is TGTGCCAGTAGCCCCTTGGGACTAGCGGAGGGGGATGAGCAGTTCTTC. Translation gives CASSPLGLAEGDEQFF.

The V gene is TRBV18, the J gene TRBJ1-5, with 10 nucleotides matching TRBD1. The CDR3 sequence is 16 residues long. Germline V CDR1 and CDR2: KGHSH, LQKENI. Losses at the gene ends were 4 bases for V and 2 bases for J; bases not matched to a gene: 5. CDR3 in amino acids: CASSLSTGGGNQPQHF. Here the CDR3 DNA reads TGTGCCAGCTCACTTTCGACAGGGGGCGGCAATCAGCCCCAGCATTTT.

V gene TRBV2 combines with J gene TRBJ2-3, with 8 bases identical to TRBD1. Looked up from germline, CDR1 is SNHLY and CDR2 is FYNNEI. The CDR3 has 15 residues. Unmatched junction bases numbered 5, after V lost 4 bases and J lost 2 bases. The DNA of the CDR3 is TGTGCCAGCAGTGGTCGGGACAGGTCCACAGATACGCAGTATTTT. Protein product: CASSGRDRSTDTQYF.

This rearrangement joins TRBV11-1 to TRBJ2-1; D is unclear. V lost 3 bases and J lost 5, with 2 bases in between. This CDR3 contains 11 residues. CDR1 is SGHAT and CDR2 is FQDESV in the germline V gene (reference sequence). The CDR3 is CASSFHNEQFF. In nucleotides, the CDR3 is TGTGCCAGCAGCTTCCACAATGAGCAGTTCTTC. Full variable domain (missing parts from reference TRBV11-1 and TRBJ2-1): EAEVAQSPRYKITEKSQAVAFWCDPISGHATLYWYRQILGQGPELLVQFQDESVVDDSQLPKDRFSAERLKGVDSTLKIQPAELGDSAMYLCASSFHNEQFFGPGTRLTVL.

This clone was counted once. V usage is TRBV27 and J usage is TRBJ1-6; 8 nucleotides line up with TRBD1. After removal of 3 bases from V and 9 bases from J, the junction contained 16 bases not matched to a gene. The CDR3 spans 18 residues. Germline CDR1 and CDR2: MNHEY and SMNVEV (reference sequence). The CDR3, as DNA: TGTGCCAGCAGTTTGCTAACGGGACAGGACTTCGACTTTTCACCCCTCCACTTT. It translates to CASSLLTGQDFDFSPLHF.

This chain joins TRBV4-1 and TRBJ2-1, with unresolved D. Germline V lookup: CDR1 MGHRA, CDR2 YSYEKL. The CDR3 consists of 13 residues. Trimming cost V 1 base and J 10 bases, with 11 bases left between them. In DNA, the CDR3 is TGCGCCAGCAGCCAAGTACCGGGTCCCGAGCAGTTCTTC. Protein product: CASSQVPGPEQFF.